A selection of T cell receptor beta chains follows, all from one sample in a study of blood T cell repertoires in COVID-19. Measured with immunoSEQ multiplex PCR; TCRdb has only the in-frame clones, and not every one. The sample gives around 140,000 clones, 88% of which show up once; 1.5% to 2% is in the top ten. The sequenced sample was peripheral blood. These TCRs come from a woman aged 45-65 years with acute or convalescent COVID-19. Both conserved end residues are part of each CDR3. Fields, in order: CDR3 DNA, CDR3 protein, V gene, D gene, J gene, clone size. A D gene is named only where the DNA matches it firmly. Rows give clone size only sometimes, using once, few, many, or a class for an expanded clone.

CDR3 DNA: TGCGCCAGCAGTAAGGGACTAGCGGGATCACAAGAGACCCAGTACTTC
CDR3 protein: CASSKGLAGSQETQYF
V gene: TRBV10-1
D gene: TRBD2
J gene: TRBJ2-5
clone size: .

CDR3 DNA: TGTGCCAGCAGCCCGATTACAGGAAAAGGAGAGACCCAGTACTTC
CDR3 protein: CASSPITGKGETQYF
V gene: TRBV27
D gene: .
J gene: TRBJ2-5
clone size: .

CDR3 DNA: TGCGCCAGCAGCAGGGGGCAAGAGACCCAGTACTTC
CDR3 protein: CASSRGQETQYF
V gene: TRBV5-1
D gene: .
J gene: TRBJ2-5
clone size: .

CDR3 DNA: TGTGCCAGCAGTTCCTTACAGGACAGGGGGCCGAATGAAAAACTGTTTTTT
CDR3 protein: CASSSLQDRGPNEKLFF
V gene: TRBV27
D gene: TRBD1
J gene: TRBJ1-4
clone size: .

CDR3 DNA: TGTGCCAGTAGTTTTGTTGGGGCCCAGATCGGAAAACTGTTTTTT
CDR3 protein: CASSFVGAQIGKLFF
V gene: TRBV19
D gene: .
J gene: TRBJ1-4
clone size: .

CDR3 DNA: TGTGCCAGCAGTTTAGGGCAGATGAACACTGAAGCTTTCTTT
CDR3 protein: CASSLGQMNTEAFF
V gene: TRBV27
D gene: .
J gene: TRBJ1-1
clone size: .

CDR3 DNA: TGCGCCAGCAGCCCCAGGTACAATGAGCAGTTCTTC
CDR3 protein: CASSPRYNEQFF
V gene: TRBV5-1
D gene: .
J gene: TRBJ2-1
clone size: .

CDR3 DNA: TGTGCCAGCAGTTTGGGGACAGGTTCCCTGAACACTGAAGCTTTCTTT
CDR3 protein: CASSLGTGSLNTEAFF
V gene: TRBV28
D gene: TRBD1
J gene: TRBJ1-1
clone size: .

CDR3 DNA: TGTGCCAGCAGCCCAGACAGGGCCACTGAAGCTTTCTTT
CDR3 protein: CASSPDRATEAFF
V gene: TRBV11-3
D gene: TRBD1
J gene: TRBJ1-1
clone size: .

CDR3 DNA: TGTGCCAGTAGTGACCGGCAGGGCTCTGGAAACACCATATATTTT
CDR3 protein: CASSDRQGSGNTIYF
V gene: TRBV19
D gene: .
J gene: TRBJ1-3
clone size: once

CDR3 DNA: TGTGCCAGCACCTACGATGGGCAGTACAATGAGCAGTTCTTC
CDR3 protein: CASTYDGQYNEQFF
V gene: TRBV6-5
D gene: .
J gene: TRBJ2-1
clone size: .

CDR3 DNA: TGTGCCATCAGTGAGCCGCACGGACAGGGGGACACCGGGGAGCTGTTTTTT
CDR3 protein: CAISEPHGQGDTGELFF
V gene: TRBV10-3
D gene: TRBD1
J gene: TRBJ2-2
clone size: once

CDR3 DNA: TGTGCCAGCAGTTACGGCGGTCCTGACTACGAGCAGTACTTC
CDR3 protein: CASSYGGPDYEQYF
V gene: TRBV6-5
D gene: .
J gene: TRBJ2-7
clone size: .

CDR3 DNA: TGTGCCAGCAGTGCTCTGGGACTAGCGGGAGGAGATACGCAGTATTTT
CDR3 protein: CASSALGLAGGDTQYF
V gene: TRBV6-1
D gene: TRBD2
J gene: TRBJ2-3
clone size: .

CDR3 DNA: TGTGCCAGCAGCCTTATGCACTCGGGTGTCTTTGGTGACACTGAAGCTTTCTTT
CDR3 protein: CASSLMHSGVFGDTEAFF
V gene: TRBV3-1/TRBV3-2
D gene: .
J gene: TRBJ1-1
clone size: .

CDR3 DNA: TGTGCCAGTAGTACCAGGACAGGGAGACAGCCCCAGCATTTT
CDR3 protein: CASSTRTGRQPQHF
V gene: TRBV19
D gene: TRBD1
J gene: TRBJ1-5
clone size: .

CDR3 DNA: TGTGCCAGCAGCCACCCTCAGGTTCAGGGGGCGCGGGGCTACACCTTC
CDR3 protein: CASSHPQVQGARGYTF
V gene: TRBV3-1/TRBV3-2
D gene: TRBD1
J gene: TRBJ1-2
clone size: .

CDR3 DNA: TGCGCCAGCTGGGGGGGCGAGGCGGGAGGGACGGGCGAGCAGTACTTC
CDR3 protein: CASWGGEAGGTGEQYF
V gene: TRBV10-2
D gene: TRBD2
J gene: TRBJ2-7
clone size: .

CDR3 DNA: TGCAGTGCTAGCCAGGACTATGGCTACACCTTC
CDR3 protein: CSASQDYGYTF
V gene: TRBV20-1
D gene: .
J gene: TRBJ1-2
clone size: .

CDR3 DNA: TGTGCCAGCAGTTCGCACCGGGACAGCTATGGCTACACCTTC
CDR3 protein: CASSSHRDSYGYTF
V gene: TRBV6-5
D gene: TRBD1
J gene: TRBJ1-2
clone size: once

CDR3 DNA: TGTGCCAGCCTCCCGGGGGTGGAGGGGACCTATGGCTACACCTTC
CDR3 protein: CASLPGVEGTYGYTF
V gene: TRBV7-9
D gene: .
J gene: TRBJ1-2
clone size: .

CDR3 DNA: TGTGCCAGCAGCTTGGCCGAGGGTTGGGGGAACACTGAAGCTTTCTTT
CDR3 protein: CASSLAEGWGNTEAFF
V gene: TRBV5-6
D gene: .
J gene: TRBJ1-1
clone size: .

CDR3 DNA: TGTGCCATCCGGACACTTAACAATGAGCAGTTCTTC
CDR3 protein: CAIRTLNNEQFF
V gene: TRBV7-9
D gene: .
J gene: TRBJ2-1
clone size: .

CDR3 DNA: TGCGCCAGCAGAACCGGGACTAGCGACACAGATACGCAGTATTTT
CDR3 protein: CASRTGTSDTDTQYF
V gene: TRBV5-1
D gene: TRBD2
J gene: TRBJ2-3
clone size: .

CDR3 DNA: TGTGCCAGCAGCTTCAGCTCCTACAATGAGCAGTTCTTC
CDR3 protein: CASSFSSYNEQFF
V gene: TRBV7-8
D gene: .
J gene: TRBJ2-1
clone size: .

CDR3 DNA: TGTGCCAGCAGCTGGCGCCGGACTAGCGGTAACAATGAGCAGTTCTTC
CDR3 protein: CASSWRRTSGNNEQFF
V gene: TRBV7-2
D gene: TRBD2
J gene: TRBJ2-1
clone size: once

CDR3 DNA: TGCAGCGTTGAAGAGTTCGGGGGCTACAATGAGCAGTTCTTC
CDR3 protein: CSVEEFGGYNEQFF
V gene: TRBV29-1
D gene: .
J gene: TRBJ2-1
clone size: once

CDR3 DNA: TGTGCCAGCAGCTTTTCCGGACAGGGCGAAGCTTTCTTT
CDR3 protein: CASSFSGQGEAFF
V gene: TRBV5-4
D gene: TRBD1
J gene: TRBJ1-1
clone size: .

CDR3 DNA: TGTGCCAGCAGTGGACAGGGGATCGGAGCCGGGGAGCTGTTTTTT
CDR3 protein: CASSGQGIGAGELFF
V gene: TRBV6-4
D gene: TRBD1
J gene: TRBJ2-2
clone size: once

CDR3 DNA: TGTGCCAGCACCTTAATACCCACAGGGGGAGGAAACACCATATATTTT
CDR3 protein: CASTLIPTGGGNTIYF
V gene: TRBV28
D gene: TRBD1
J gene: TRBJ1-3
clone size: .

CDR3 DNA: TGTGCCACCAGTGTAGGAGCGAACACCGGGGAGCTGTTTTTT
CDR3 protein: CATSVGANTGELFF
V gene: TRBV24-1
D gene: .
J gene: TRBJ2-2
clone size: .

CDR3 DNA: TGTGCCACCAGTGATTTAAACAGGGCCTATGGCTACACCTTC
CDR3 protein: CATSDLNRAYGYTF
V gene: TRBV24-1
D gene: .
J gene: TRBJ1-2
clone size: .

CDR3 DNA: TGTGCCAGCAGCCAAGACCCACAGGGAATAGGACAGCCCCAGCATTTT
CDR3 protein: CASSQDPQGIGQPQHF
V gene: TRBV4-2
D gene: .
J gene: TRBJ1-5
clone size: .

CDR3 DNA: TGTGCCAGCAGCGTAAGGTCAGCGGGGGGGCTCACAGATACGCAGTATTTT
CDR3 protein: CASSVRSAGGLTDTQYF
V gene: TRBV9
D gene: TRBD2
J gene: TRBJ2-3
clone size: .

CDR3 DNA: TGTGCCAGCAGCTTAACGACAGGGACCCTGGGGTATCAGCCCCAGCATTTT
CDR3 protein: CASSLTTGTLGYQPQHF
V gene: TRBV5-6
D gene: TRBD1
J gene: TRBJ1-5
clone size: .

CDR3 DNA: TGTGCCATTCAGGGGGCTGGGAACACCATATATTTT
CDR3 protein: CAIQGAGNTIYF
V gene: TRBV12-3/TRBV12-4
D gene: TRBD1
J gene: TRBJ1-3
clone size: .

CDR3 DNA: TGTGCCAGCAGCTTACTGCTGGGACAGGGCAATTCACCCCTCCACTTT
CDR3 protein: CASSLLLGQGNSPLHF
V gene: TRBV7-2
D gene: TRBD1
J gene: TRBJ1-6
clone size: .

CDR3 DNA: TGTGCCATCAGTGAAGGGGATTCGCTGGGTACGCAGTATTTT
CDR3 protein: CAISEGDSLGTQYF
V gene: TRBV10-3
D gene: .
J gene: TRBJ2-3
clone size: .

CDR3 DNA: TGTGCCAGCAGCCTCGGGACAGTAAGGGTGAATGAGCAGTTCTTC
CDR3 protein: CASSLGTVRVNEQFF
V gene: TRBV7-9
D gene: TRBD1
J gene: TRBJ2-1
clone size: .

CDR3 DNA: TGTGCCAGCAGATTTCAGGGGGCGCGAGGCTACACCTTC
CDR3 protein: CASRFQGARGYTF
V gene: TRBV7-2
D gene: TRBD1
J gene: TRBJ1-2
clone size: .

CDR3 DNA: TGTGCCAGCAGCTCCGGGACAGGAGATTCACCCCTCCACTTT
CDR3 protein: CASSSGTGDSPLHF
V gene: TRBV13
D gene: TRBD1
J gene: TRBJ1-6
clone size: .

CDR3 DNA: TGTGCCACCAGCTCATTATGGGTAGGCAGAGGCCAATATAATTCACCCCTCCACTTT
CDR3 protein: CATSSLWVGRGQYNSPLHF
V gene: TRBV15
D gene: .
J gene: TRBJ1-6
clone size: .

CDR3 DNA: TGCAGCGCCTTCGGTCTCTATCGAAACACCGGGGAGCTGTTTTTT
CDR3 protein: CSAFGLYRNTGELFF
V gene: TRBV29-1
D gene: .
J gene: TRBJ2-2
clone size: .

CDR3 DNA: TGTGCTAGTGGTTCGGACCCACGAACAGGGACCGGTGGCTACACCTTC
CDR3 protein: CASGSDPRTGTGGYTF
V gene: TRBV12-5
D gene: .
J gene: TRBJ1-2
clone size: .

CDR3 DNA: TGTGCCATCAAACAGGGGGCACGAGTTGGCTACACCTTC
CDR3 protein: CAIKQGARVGYTF
V gene: TRBV10-3
D gene: TRBD1
J gene: TRBJ1-2
clone size: .

CDR3 DNA: TGTGCCAGCGGACTAGCGGGGGGGACAGGTACGCAGTATTTT
CDR3 protein: CASGLAGGTGTQYF
V gene: TRBV19
D gene: TRBD2
J gene: TRBJ2-3
clone size: .

CDR3 DNA: TGTGCCAGCAGCGTAGGATACCTCCGGGACAGGATCATCGACGAGCAGTACTTC
CDR3 protein: CASSVGYLRDRIIDEQYF
V gene: TRBV9
D gene: TRBD1
J gene: TRBJ2-7
clone size: .

CDR3 DNA: TGTGCCAGCAGCCAAGACCACTCCTATAATTCACCCCTCCACTTT
CDR3 protein: CASSQDHSYNSPLHF
V gene: TRBV3-1/TRBV3-2
D gene: .
J gene: TRBJ1-6
clone size: .

CDR3 DNA: TGTGCCAGCAGGAGTGAGGGAGTGGGTGAAGCTTTCTTT
CDR3 protein: CASRSEGVGEAFF
V gene: TRBV6-5
D gene: .
J gene: TRBJ1-1
clone size: .

CDR3 DNA: TGTGCCAGCAGCTTGGCCGAGAGGGTTCCCAATTCACCCCTCCACTTT
CDR3 protein: CASSLAERVPNSPLHF
V gene: TRBV5-6
D gene: .
J gene: TRBJ1-6
clone size: .

CDR3 DNA: TGTGCCACCAGCACTCGGACAGATGAACTGAGGACCCTCCACTTT
CDR3 protein: CATSTRTDELRTLHF
V gene: TRBV15
D gene: .
J gene: TRBJ1-6
clone size: .

CDR3 DNA: TGTGCCAGTAGATCCAGGGGTCGGGAGCAGTACTTC
CDR3 protein: CASRSRGREQYF
V gene: TRBV19
D gene: .
J gene: TRBJ2-7
clone size: .

CDR3 DNA: TGTGCCAGCAGCCCAGGGGGCGGCGGAAACTATGGCTACACCTTC
CDR3 protein: CASSPGGGGNYGYTF
V gene: TRBV14
D gene: TRBD1
J gene: TRBJ1-2
clone size: .